This paragraph reports one TCR beta chain. Measured with immunoSEQ multiplex PCR; TCRdb has only the in-frame clones, and not every one. The data hold 110,000 or so clones, with around 89% observed a single time. Germline CDR1 reads GTSNPN; CDR2 reads SVGIG (reference sequence). The CDR3 has 14 residues. V gave up 0 bases and J gave up 3 bases, with 9 bases separating them. This entry belongs to a study of control samples from healthy donors and cancer patients. Sequences were obtained from blood. This chain connects TRBV30 to TRBJ1-5; D remains ambiguous. The TCR originated in a woman aged 50 to 60 in good health. The CDR3 nucleotides read TGTGCCTGGAGTGTGTCGGGATACAATCAGCCCCAGCATTTT. This encodes CAWSVSGYNQPQHF.